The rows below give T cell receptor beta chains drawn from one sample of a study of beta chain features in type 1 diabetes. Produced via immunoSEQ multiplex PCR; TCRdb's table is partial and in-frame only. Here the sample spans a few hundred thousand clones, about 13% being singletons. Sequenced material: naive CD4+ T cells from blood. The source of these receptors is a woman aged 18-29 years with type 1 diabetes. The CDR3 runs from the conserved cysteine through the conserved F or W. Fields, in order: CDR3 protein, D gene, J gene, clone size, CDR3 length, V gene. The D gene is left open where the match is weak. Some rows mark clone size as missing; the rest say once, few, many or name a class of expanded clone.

CDR3: CASSVGRGGTDTQYF; D: -; J: TRBJ2-3; size: -; length: 15; V: TRBV9
CDR3: CASSSRAGNTGELFF; D: -; J: TRBJ2-2; size: -; length: 15; V: TRBV5-4
CDR3: CASSSWTSGPTDTQYF; D: TRBD2; J: TRBJ2-3; size: few; length: 16; V: TRBV11-2
CDR3: CASSLRTRSSYNEQFF; D: TRBD2; J: TRBJ2-1; size: -; length: 16; V: TRBV5-6
CDR3: CASSYSVEGDTQYF; D: -; J: TRBJ2-3; size: few; length: 14; V: TRBV6-5
CDR3: CASSSGQGVYGYTF; D: TRBD1; J: TRBJ1-2; size: -; length: 14; V: TRBV5-1
CDR3: CASRLEGAGYNEQFF; D: TRBD1; J: TRBJ2-1; size: few; length: 15; V: TRBV2
CDR3: CASSEGANYEQYF; D: -; J: TRBJ2-7; size: -; length: 13; V: TRBV10-1
CDR3: CASRDRGLNQPQHF; D: TRBD1; J: TRBJ1-5; size: -; length: 14; V: TRBV2
CDR3: CASSTRQGVNTEAFF; D: TRBD1; J: TRBJ1-1; size: -; length: 15; V: TRBV19
CDR3: CAWSGRSSLWDEQFF; D: -; J: TRBJ2-1; size: few; length: 15; V: TRBV30
CDR3: CSVEVWDRGDGYTF; D: TRBD1; J: TRBJ1-2; size: -; length: 14; V: TRBV29-1
CDR3: CASSQSGAAKNIQYF; D: -; J: TRBJ2-4; size: -; length: 15; V: TRBV23-1
CDR3: CSAIYNEQFF; D: -; J: TRBJ2-1; size: -; length: 10; V: TRBV20-1
CDR3: CASSVGPSRAGGYNEQFF; D: TRBD2; J: TRBJ2-1; size: few; length: 18; V: TRBV9
CDR3: CASSHPGTSGGSSYNEQFF; D: TRBD2; J: TRBJ2-1; size: few; length: 19; V: TRBV7-9
CDR3: CASSPTSGANVLTF; D: -; J: TRBJ2-6; size: -; length: 14; V: TRBV18
CDR3: CASSAGGGHNEQFF; D: -; J: TRBJ2-1; size: -; length: 14; V: TRBV9
CDR3: CASSVRSSTNEKLFF; D: -; J: TRBJ1-4; size: few; length: 15; V: TRBV9
CDR3: CASSPTLGTGSLRTEAFF; D: TRBD1; J: TRBJ1-1; size: few; length: 18; V: TRBV9
CDR3: CASSPPGKRGEQFF; D: -; J: TRBJ2-1; size: few; length: 14; V: TRBV18
CDR3: CASSLYTLQETQYF; D: -; J: TRBJ2-5; size: few; length: 14; V: TRBV28
CDR3: CASSPGRARTDTQYF; D: TRBD2; J: TRBJ2-3; size: few; length: 15; V: TRBV5-1
CDR3: CASSESTAGGDTQYF; D: TRBD2; J: TRBJ2-3; size: few; length: 15; V: TRBV25-1
CDR3: CASAGQGNTEQFF; D: TRBD1; J: TRBJ2-1; size: -; length: 13; V: TRBV2
CDR3: CASSLSSGSAHYNEQFF; D: TRBD2; J: TRBJ2-1; size: few; length: 17; V: TRBV27
CDR3: CASSLTELDTQYF; D: -; J: TRBJ2-3; size: few; length: 13; V: TRBV19
CDR3: CASSQYEQYF; D: -; J: TRBJ2-7; size: few; length: 10; V: TRBV28
CDR3: CASSPRAGGTYNEQFF; D: -; J: TRBJ2-1; size: few; length: 16; V: TRBV7-9
CDR3: CSVVSTGGRNSDYGYTF; D: TRBD1; J: TRBJ1-2; size: -; length: 17; V: TRBV29-1
CDR3: CASSPRGNTEAFF; D: -; J: TRBJ1-1; size: few; length: 13; V: TRBV7-2
CDR3: CASSFGTVEAYNEQFF; D: TRBD1; J: TRBJ2-1; size: -; length: 16; V: TRBV7-8
CDR3: CASSEDIIRYGYTF; D: -; J: TRBJ1-2; size: few; length: 14; V: TRBV2
CDR3: CASSDRDRAGYGYTF; D: TRBD1; J: TRBJ1-2; size: -; length: 15; V: TRBV19
CDR3: CASSGQHSNQPQHF; D: -; J: TRBJ1-5; size: few; length: 14; V: TRBV7-9
CDR3: CSVVRYSSTDTQYF; D: -; J: TRBJ2-3; size: -; length: 14; V: TRBV29-1
CDR3: CASSSSRLAGVRPGELFF; D: TRBD2; J: TRBJ2-2; size: -; length: 18; V: TRBV11-2
CDR3: CASSQPRGGNEQFF; D: -; J: TRBJ2-1; size: -; length: 14; V: TRBV6-5
CDR3: CASSLTGEREQYF; D: -; J: TRBJ2-7; size: few; length: 13; V: TRBV7-2
CDR3: CASSPILAGGTDEQYF; D: TRBD2; J: TRBJ2-7; size: -; length: 16; V: TRBV11-2
CDR3: CASSPQERGEQFF; D: -; J: TRBJ2-1; size: few; length: 13; V: TRBV5-1
CDR3: CASSPEGQLSNQPQHF; D: TRBD1; J: TRBJ1-5; size: -; length: 16; V: TRBV18
CDR3: CASSSAVSPYGYTF; D: -; J: TRBJ1-2; size: -; length: 14; V: TRBV7-9
CDR3: CSVGTANQPQHF; D: -; J: TRBJ1-5; size: -; length: 12; V: TRBV29-1
CDR3: CASSLAGLAGGVGGELFF; D: TRBD2; J: TRBJ2-2; size: -; length: 18; V: TRBV7-8
CDR3: CASGIAGGVRDTQYF; D: TRBD2; J: TRBJ2-3; size: few; length: 15; V: TRBV5-1
CDR3: CASSHREKGMNNNYGYTF; D: -; J: TRBJ1-2; size: -; length: 18; V: TRBV4-1
CDR3: CASSFRIREGETQYF; D: -; J: TRBJ2-5; size: -; length: 15; V: TRBV5-4
CDR3: CASSRTGGASGANVLTF; D: TRBD1; J: TRBJ2-6; size: few; length: 17; V: TRBV7-3
CDR3: CASSPGGRFEETQYF; D: -; J: TRBJ2-5; size: few; length: 15; V: TRBV5-4
CDR3: CASSLPGGTEAFF; D: TRBD1; J: TRBJ1-1; size: -; length: 13; V: TRBV5-1
CDR3: CAFSVLAGGTDTQYF; D: TRBD2; J: TRBJ2-3; size: few; length: 15; V: TRBV30
CDR3: CASSPRAGGYEQYF; D: TRBD1; J: TRBJ2-7; size: few; length: 14; V: TRBV18
CDR3: CASSYPDTLLVQHF; D: -; J: TRBJ1-5; size: -; length: 14; V: TRBV6-6
CDR3: CASSQDFQGKSAKNIQYF; D: -; J: TRBJ2-4; size: few; length: 18; V: TRBV4-2
CDR3: CASSYPGLAGVYNEQFF; D: TRBD2; J: TRBJ2-1; size: few; length: 17; V: TRBV28
CDR3: CASSLLSGQTSPGTQYF; D: -; J: TRBJ2-3; size: -; length: 17; V: TRBV5-1
CDR3: CASSLALSGNEQFF; D: -; J: TRBJ2-1; size: few; length: 14; V: TRBV7-7